This is a list of T cell receptor beta chains from one sample in a study of OX40 agonist ivuxolimab in advanced cancers. The method was immunoSEQ multiplex PCR; TCRdb's version includes in-frame clones alone and lacks a portion of them. The repertoire holds 55,000 to 75,000 clones, with about 85% as singletons. This material consisted of CD4+ or CD8+ T cells sorted from blood, taken in a trial of the OX40 agonist ivuxolimab. All receptors come from an adult with an advanced solid tumor such as melanoma, head and neck, liver or kidney cancer. CDR3s include the opening cysteine and the closing phenylalanine or tryptophan. D genes are given only for firm matches. Where a row states a size, it is once, few, many or the class of an expanded clone; other rows omit it.

>TRBJ2-5|.|TRBV9|.
CASSPPAGETQYF
TGTGCCAGCAGCCCTCCGGCGGGGGAGACCCAGTACTTC
>TRBJ2-7|few|TRBV7-9|TRBD1
CASSSGTGDYEQYF
TGTGCCAGCAGCTCCGGGACAGGGGACTACGAGCAGTACTTC
>TRBJ1-2|.|TRBV28|TRBD1
CASRRSDRGLYGYTF
TGTGCCAGCAGACGTTCAGACAGGGGGCTCTATGGCTACACCTTC
>TRBJ2-3|.|TRBV7-2|.
CASKMAWTSDTQYF
TGTGCCAGCAAAATGGCCTGGACCTCAGATACGCAGTATTTT
>TRBJ2-1|.|TRBV29-1|TRBD1
CSVGGGSSYNEQFF
TGCAGCGTTGGAGGGGGCAGCTCCTACAATGAGCAGTTCTTC
>TRBJ2-1|.|TRBV28|TRBD2
CASRSGGRADEQFF
TGTGCCAGCAGATCGGGGGGGAGGGCAGATGAGCAGTTCTTC
>TRBJ2-1|.|TRBV21-1|.
CASSGKLQLFSYNEQFF
TGTGCCAGCAGCGGTAAGCTACAGCTCTTCTCCTACAATGAGCAGTTCTTC
>TRBJ1-1|.|TRBV5-1|TRBD1
CASSSQGAGTEAFF
TGCGCCAGCAGCTCCCAGGGGGCAGGAACTGAAGCTTTCTTT
>TRBJ2-5|.|TRBV10-3|TRBD2
CAISEGLAVSLGETQYF
TGTGCCATCAGTGAGGGACTAGCGGTCTCCTTGGGAGAGACCCAGTACTTC
>TRBJ2-3|.|TRBV18|TRBD2
CASLPGLAGVDTQYF
TGTGCCAGCTTACCGGGACTAGCGGGAGTTGATACGCAGTATTTT
>TRBJ1-2|few|TRBV10-3|TRBD1
CAISEQGVVGYTF
TGTGCCATCAGTGAACAGGGGGTGGTTGGCTACACCTTC
>TRBJ1-1|once|TRBV5-1|.
CASSLAGGRRTEAFF
TGCGCCAGCAGCTTGGCGGGGGGGCGGAGGACTGAAGCTTTCTTT
>TRBJ2-7|.|TRBV18|TRBD1
CASSPDRAEQYF
TGTGCCAGCTCCCCCGACAGGGCCGAGCAGTACTTC
>TRBJ2-1|.|TRBV10-3|TRBD2
CAISRGGASGSSNEQFF
TGTGCCATCAGCCGGGGAGGGGCTAGCGGGAGCAGCAATGAGCAGTTCTTC
>TRBJ2-5|.|TRBV7-7|TRBD2
CASSIGLAGVQETQYF
TGTGCCAGCAGCATCGGACTAGCGGGCGTACAAGAGACCCAGTACTTC
>TRBJ2-3|.|TRBV11-3|.
CASSLHLTTDTQYF
TGTGCCAGCAGCTTACACCTCACCACAGATACGCAGTATTTT
>TRBJ1-5|medium-sized|TRBV12-2|.
CASSRGLVGSNQPQHF
TGTGCAAGTAGCAGGGGGCTCGTGGGTAGCAATCAGCCCCAGCATTTT
>TRBJ2-7|.|TRBV4-3|TRBD2
CASSQTLTSASSYEQYF
TGCGCCAGCAGCCAAACTCTAACTAGCGCGAGCTCCTACGAGCAGTACTTC
>TRBJ2-7|once|TRBV5-1|.
CASSLEGLHEQYF
TGCGCCAGCAGCTTGGAGGGGTTACACGAGCAGTACTTC
>TRBJ2-7|.|TRBV5-1|TRBD1
CASSRGQGGYEQYF
TGCGCCAGCAGCCGAGGACAGGGGGGCTACGAGCAGTACTTC
>TRBJ1-2|few|TRBV25-1|TRBD1
CASSATGDRVGYTF
TGTGCCAGCAGTGCCACAGGGGATCGAGTTGGCTACACCTTC
>TRBJ2-2|.|TRBV30|TRBD2
CAWSLLSGRETGELFF
TGTGCCTGGAGCCTCCTGAGCGGGAGGGAAACCGGGGAGCTGTTTTTT
>TRBJ2-2|.|TRBV2|.
CASREDSATGELFF
TGTGCCAGCAGGGAGGACTCGGCCACCGGGGAGCTGTTTTTT
>TRBJ1-5|.|TRBV6-1|.
CASSEARVTGPQPQHF
TGTGCCAGCAGTGAAGCCCGAGTGACAGGTCCCCAGCCCCAGCATTTT
>TRBJ2-5|.|TRBV7-2|.
CASSFLKTQYF
TGTGCCAGCAGCTTTCTGAAGACCCAGTACTTC
>TRBJ2-2|.|TRBV7-3|.
CASSPASRGTGELFF
TGTGCCAGCAGCCCAGCATCCCGGGGCACCGGGGAGCTGTTTTTT
>TRBJ1-2|.|TRBV25-1|TRBD1
CASSRGQGGGYTF
TGTGCCAGCAGCCGGGGACAGGGCGGTGGCTACACCTTC
>TRBJ2-2|.|TRBV11-3|TRBD1
CASSSGQTWAGELFF
TGTGCCAGCAGCTCGGGACAGACATGGGCCGGGGAGCTGTTTTTT
>TRBJ2-7|.|TRBV30|.
CAWGGPSGSYEQYF
TGTGCCTGGGGGGGGCCTAGCGGCTCCTACGAGCAGTACTTC
>TRBJ2-5|.|TRBV27|.
CASSFSGPETQYF
TGTGCCAGCAGTTTTTCGGGGCCAGAGACCCAGTACTTC
>TRBJ2-7|.|TRBV7-9|TRBD2
CASSSTGGGDEQYF
TGTGCCAGCAGCTCCACGGGGGGTGGAGACGAGCAGTACTTC
>TRBJ2-7|.|TRBV7-6|TRBD1
CASSKGQGADEQYF
TGTGCCAGCAGCAAGGGACAGGGGGCGGACGAGCAGTACTTC
>TRBJ2-1|few|TRBV6-4|TRBD2
CASSGLAGAAYNEQFF
TGTGCCAGTTCCGGACTAGCGGGAGCCGCGTACAATGAGCAGTTCTTC
>TRBJ1-3|.|TRBV30|.
CAWSPSLTGAGNTIYF
TGTGCCTGGAGCCCATCACTGACAGGAGCTGGAAACACCATATATTTT
>TRBJ2-1|few|TRBV25-1|.
CASSERDSPYNEQFF
TGTGCCAGCAGTGAGCGGGACAGCCCCTACAATGAGCAGTTCTTC
>TRBJ2-1|.|TRBV18|.
CASSPRLADNEQFF
TGTGCCAGCTCACCACGTCTAGCCGACAATGAGCAGTTCTTC
>TRBJ2-7|.|TRBV5-1|.
CASSLVAGSGGEQYF
TGCGCCAGCAGCTTGGTGGCGGGGTCAGGCGGCGAGCAGTACTTC
>TRBJ2-4|.|TRBV7-2|TRBD1
CASSPRRGTGVGIQYF
TGTGCCAGCAGCCCAAGGCGGGGGACAGGGGTTGGTATTCAGTACTTC
>TRBJ1-4|once|TRBV4-1|.
CASSFRTAATNEKLFF
TGCGCCAGCAGCTTTAGGACAGCCGCAACTAATGAAAAACTGTTTTTT
>TRBJ1-4|.|TRBV5-4|TRBD1
CASSLGGTGNEKLFF
TGTGCCAGCAGCTTGGGGGGGACAGGGAATGAAAAACTGTTTTTT
>TRBJ1-4|.|TRBV6-6|.
CASSFGRHEKLFF
TGTGCCAGCAGTTTCGGGAGGCATGAAAAACTGTTTTTT
>TRBJ1-4|.|TRBV5-4|.
CASSLEVPLNEKLFF
TGTGCCAGCAGCTTGGAGGTGCCACTCAATGAAAAACTGTTTTTT
>TRBJ2-2|.|TRBV21-1|.
CASSKASRGTSGSGGELFF
TGTGCCAGCAGCAAAGCCTCCCGAGGGACTAGCGGGAGCGGGGGGGAGCTGTTTTTT
>TRBJ2-5|.|TRBV29-1|.
CSHSPEETQYF
TGCAGCCACTCCCCCGAAGAGACCCAGTACTTC
>TRBJ1-2|.|TRBV28|.
CASRGGRGYTF
TGTGCCAGCAGGGGTGGGCGGGGCTACACCTTC
>TRBJ2-1|.|TRBV5-1|.
CASRTPLGSRDEQFF
TGCGCCAGCAGGACCCCTCTTGGCTCCCGGGATGAGCAGTTCTTC
>TRBJ2-3|.|TRBV30|.
CAWSAANSNTQYF
TGTGCCTGGAGTGCCGCTAATTCAAATACGCAGTATTTT
>TRBJ2-2|.|TRBV5-4|.
CASSLFDTGELFF
TGTGCCAGCAGCTTGTTCGACACCGGGGAGCTGTTTTTT
>TRBJ2-7|.|TRBV7-3|.
CASSLSISDEQYF
TGTGCCAGCAGCTTGTCGATTAGCGACGAGCAGTACTTC
>TRBJ2-3|.|TRBV10-3|.
CAISGSSGTDTQYF
TGTGCCATCAGTGGAAGCTCCGGCACAGATACGCAGTATTTT
>TRBJ1-3|once|TRBV4-1|.
CVSSRPGGNTIYF
TGCGTCAGCAGTCGACCTGGGGGAAACACCATATATTTT
>TRBJ1-1|.|TRBV28|TRBD1
CASSFMGQTAFF
TGTGCCAGCAGTTTTATGGGACAGACAGCTTTCTTT